The 28 T cell receptor beta chains below come from one sample, sequenced in a study of T cell changes during pregnancy in multiple sclerosis. This table comes from immunoSEQ multiplex PCR, and its TCRdb copy is limited to in-frame clones, with some not included. Found here are 35,000 to 45,000 clones, about nine tenths of them singletons; the top ten hold 0.4% to 0.6%. This material consisted of CD4+ T cells from peripheral blood mononuclear cells, taken in the second trimester of pregnancy. The origin of the receptors is a female donor in good health, enrolled as a control in a pregnancy study.

The chain links TRBV5-6 to TRBJ2-2; D remains ambiguous. Trimming pared 6 bases from V and 0 bases from J, leaving 12 bases between. CDR3 length equals 15 residues. Germline CDR1 reads SGHDT; CDR2 reads YYEEEE. The CDR3 sequence is CASTRLPTNTGELFF. The CDR3 nucleotides are TGTGCCAGCACCCGGTTACCTACGAACACCGGGGAGCTGTTTTTT.

The count of this clone is one. The chain links TRBV28 to TRBJ2-4; 9 positions agree with TRBD2. Trimming at V came to 4 bases and at J to 8 bases, leaving 6 bases not matched to a gene. There are 14 residues in the CDR3. CDR1 and CDR2 from the germline V gene are MDHEN and SYDVKM. The CDR3 region has the DNA TGTGCCAGCAGTTGGGTAGCGGGAGTTGACATTCAGTACTTC. Translated: CASSWVAGVDIQYF. The whole variable domain, filled in from reference TRBV28 and TRBJ2-4, reads DVKVTQSSRYLVKRTGEKVFLECVQDMDHENMFWYRQDPGLGLRLIYFSYDVKMKEKGDIPEGYSVSREKKERFSLILESASTNQTSMYLCASSWVAGVDIQYFGAGTRLSVL.

V gene TRBV29-1 combines with J gene TRBJ2-7, with TRBD2 matching over 7 bases. Germline V gene sequence: CDR1 SQVTM, CDR2 ANQGSEA. The CDR3 has 13 amino acids. Trimming cost V 4 bases and J 6 bases; bases outside gene matches: 9. This CDR3 reads CSVAWTRGVEQYF. CDR3 nucleotide sequence: TGCAGCGTTGCCTGGACTAGAGGCGTCGAGCAGTACTTC.

This clone was observed once. The genes are TRBV28 and TRBJ2-3, with 8 bases lining up with TRBD2. The V and J ends lost 7 bases and 3 bases, in that order; junction bases with no gene match: 6. CDR1 is MDHEN and CDR2 is SYDVKM in the germline V gene. The CDR3 runs 14 residues. The CDR3 nucleotides are TGTGCCAGCATACGGGGGGGCTCGACAGATACGCAGTATTTT. It translates to CASIRGGSTDTQYF.

The chain is built from TRBV30 and TRBJ1-2; 9 nucleotides line up with TRBD1. Per the germline V gene, CDR1 is GTSNPN and CDR2 is SVGIG (reference sequence). The V gene end was trimmed by 2 bases and the J gene end by 7 bases; junction bases not matched to a gene: 8. The CDR3 has 14 residues. CDR3 in DNA: TGTGCCTGGAGTCCACTGGACAGGGGCGGTGGCTACACCTTC. Protein product: CAWSPLDRGGGYTF.

V is TRBV9 and J is TRBJ2-3; 8 nucleotides line up with TRBD1. V was pared by 1 base and J by 2 bases, with 6 bases of the junction left unmatched. Germline loops: CDR1 SGDLS, CDR2 YYNGEE. The length of the CDR3 is 16 residues. The CDR3 spells CASSVQTDRATDTQYF. CDR3 sequence (DNA): TGTGCCAGCAGCGTACAGACGGACAGGGCCACAGATACGCAGTATTTT.

The chain carries TRBV19 and TRBJ2-3; TRBD2 is a possible D gene (6 bases). The CDR3 length is 15 residues. The germline gives CDR1 LNHDA, CDR2 SQIVND (reference sequence). V lost 3 bases and J 3 bases, leaving 13 bases between the germline ends. CDR3 residues: CASSIGTVGTDTQYF. The CDR3 bases are TGTGCCAGTAGTATTGGGACTGTAGGTACAGATACGCAGTATTTT.

The V gene is TRBV11-2, the J gene TRBJ2-1; D remains unclear. CDR3 length: 14 residues. From germline, CDR1 is SGHAT and CDR2 FQNNGV. Trimming pared 2 bases from V and 6 bases from J, leaving 11 bases between. The CDR3: CASSLTVAVNEQFF. In nucleotides, the CDR3 is TGTGCCAGCAGCTTAACGGTTGCGGTCAATGAGCAGTTCTTC.

The chain employs TRBV27 and TRBJ2-5, with D possibly being TRBD1 (5 bases). V was shortened by 6 bases and J by 11 bases, with 22 bases between the two germline ends. In germline, CDR1 is MNHEY, CDR2 SMNVEV (reference sequence). This CDR3 spans 14 amino acids. The CDR3 loop is CASSISRVRTEQYF. CDR3 in DNA: TGTGCCAGCAGCATCAGCAGGGTTCGTACGGAGCAGTACTTC.

The chain links TRBV6-5 to TRBJ2-7; TRBD2 might be the D (5 bases). The CDR3 spans 14 residues. V shed 9 bases and J shed 3 bases, with 18 bases lying between them. The germline CDR1 and CDR2 sequences are MNHEY and SVGAGI. CDR3 coding DNA: TGTGCCAGTCGAAAGAGGCAGGAGGACTACGAGCAGTACTTC. The encoded protein is CASRKRQEDYEQYF.

The genes are TRBV5-6 and TRBJ2-7; the match to TRBD2 covers 7 bases. The V gene end was trimmed by 6 bases and the J gene end by 6 bases; junction bases not matched to a gene: 15. There are 15 residues in the CDR3. Germline V gene data show CDR1 as SGHDT and CDR2 as YYEEEE. CDR3 amino acids: CASTGYSSGGGEQYF. Written as DNA, the CDR3 is TGTGCCAGCACCGGCTACTCCTCTGGGGGGGGCGAGCAGTACTTC.

In its sample, this clone was seen a few times. The J gene is TRBJ1-1, the V gene TRBV18, with D maybe TRBD1 (5 bases). The CDR3 is 16 amino acids. Germline V CDR1 and CDR2: KGHSH, LQKENI. Deletions cut 2 bases from V and 4 bases from J, with 17 bases between. The chain's CDR3 is CASSPSMQGLRTEAFF. The DNA of the CDR3 is TGTGCCAGCTCACCAAGCATGCAGGGACTGCGCACTGAAGCTTTCTTT. The full variable domain, its missing parts supplied by reference TRBV18 and TRBJ1-1, is NAGVMQNPRHLVRRRGQEARLRCSPMKGHSHVYWYRQLPEEGLKFMVYLQKENIIDESGMPKERFSAEFPKEGPSILRIQQVVRGDSAAYFCASSPSMQGLRTEAFFGQGTRLTVV.

This clone is a singleton in its sample. The chain employs TRBV6-5 and TRBJ2-1; D ambiguous. CDR3 length: 14 amino acids. The ends were cut back, 6 bases at V and 6 bases at J, with 15 bases in the middle. The germline CDR1 and CDR2 sequences are MNHEY and SVGAGI. The CDR3 sequence is CASRHREPFNEQFF. The CDR3 bases are TGTGCCAGCAGGCATAGAGAACCTTTCAATGAGCAGTTCTTC.

The chain employs TRBV20-1 and TRBJ1-3; unclear D gene. CDR1 and CDR2 from the germline V gene are DFQATT and SNEGSKA (reference sequence). CDR3 length: 11 amino acids. Deletions cut 5 bases from V and 4 bases from J, with 6 bases between. CDR3 in DNA: TGCAGTGCTTGGGCAGGAAACACCATATATTTT. Translated, it gives CSAWAGNTIYF.

This clone occurred once. The rearrangement uses TRBV10-3 and TRBJ1-1; the D gene is possibly TRBD1 (6 bases). This CDR3 region has 17 residues. Germline-derived CDR1 and CDR2 are ENHRY and SYGVKD. The V end lost 0 bases, the J end lost 3 bases, and 17 bases lay between the germline ends. The chain's CDR3 is CAISESGGGRGDTEAFF. The CDR3, as DNA: TGTGCCATCAGTGAGTCGGGCGGGGGGCGAGGTGACACTGAAGCTTTCTTT.

The V call is TRBV18, the J call TRBJ1-1, with TRBD1 as a possible D gene (6 bases). The CDR3 length is 15 residues. Germline-derived CDR1 and CDR2 are KGHSH and LQKENI. The ends were cut back, 0 bases at V and 1 base at J, with 9 bases in the middle. DNA of the CDR3: TGTGCCAGCTCACCACCGCCGACAGGGAACACTGAAGCTTTCTTT. Amino acids: CASSPPPTGNTEAFF.

The V gene is TRBV30, the J gene TRBJ2-2, with D maybe TRBD1 (5 bases). The CDR3 covers 13 residues. CDR1 and CDR2 from the germline V gene are GTSNPN and SVGIG (reference sequence). Trimming pared 0 bases from V and 4 bases from J, leaving 6 bases between. The CDR3 region has the DNA TGTGCCTGGAGTGTAACAGGCACCGGGGAGCTGTTTTTT. This sequence encodes CAWSVTGTGELFF.

This chain joins TRBV5-1 and TRBJ2-7, with 7 bases that match TRBD2. This CDR3 contains 18 residues. V trimming: 1 base; J trimming: 2 bases; junction bases outside the gene matches: 15. Germline CDR1 is SGHRS and CDR2 is YFSETQ. The CDR3 reads CASSLPPLPGLRTYEQYF. CDR3 DNA: TGCGCCAGCAGCTTGCCCCCGCTACCGGGACTACGAACCTACGAGCAGTACTTC.

The sample holds a few counts of this clone. The rearrangement uses TRBV14 and TRBJ1-6; D uncertain. The CDR3 covers 14 residues. CDR1 and CDR2 from the germline V gene are SGHDN and FVKESK. The germline V and J ends were trimmed by 4 bases and 8 bases, with 12 bases remaining between them. The CDR3 coding sequence is TGTGCCAGCAGCCTAAACAATCAACATTCACCCCTCCACTTT. This encodes CASSLNNQHSPLHF. The full variable domain, rest sourced from reference TRBV14 and TRBJ1-6, is EAGVTQFPSHSVIEKGQTVTLRCDPISGHDNLYWYRRVMGKEIKFLLHFVKESKQDESGMPNNRFLAERTGGTYSTLKVQPAELEDSGVYFCASSLNNQHSPLHFGNGTRLTVT.

A single count supports this clone. The rearrangement uses TRBV7-3 and TRBJ2-4; maybe TRBD1 (6 bases). Germline CDR1 and CDR2: SGHTA and FQGTGA. This CDR3 has 19 residues. The ends were cut back, 5 bases at V and 10 bases at J, with 33 bases in the middle. CDR3 nucleotides: TGTGCCAGCAGCCCGTCGGCACACCACCCCGTACAGGCCACAGGGATTCAGTACTTC. Translation gives CASSPSAHHPVQATGIQYF. Drawing the rest from reference TRBV7-3 and TRBJ2-4, the complete variable domain is GAGVSQTPSNKVTEKGKYVELRCDPISGHTALYWYRQSLGQGPEFLIYFQGTGAADDSGLPNDRFFAVRPEGSVSTLKIQRTERGDSAVYLCASSPSAHHPVQATGIQYFGAGTRLSVL.

V is TRBV10-1 and J is TRBJ2-7, with 7 bases aligning to TRBD1. Germline V gene data show CDR1 as WNHNN and CDR2 as SYGVQD (reference sequence). With V trimmed by 10 bases and J by 3 bases, 9 bases remained unmatched. The length of the CDR3 is 13 residues. The CDR3 region has the DNA TGCGCCAACCACCGGGACAGCCACTACGAGCAGTACTTC. This codes for CANHRDSHYEQYF.

The genes are TRBV10-3 and TRBJ1-1; no definite D call. Germline CDR1 and CDR2: ENHRY and SYGVKD. The CDR3 consists of 14 residues. V was shortened by 5 bases and J by 1 base, with 11 bases between the two germline ends. This chain's CDR3 is CAISKQVKNTEAFF. CDR3 nucleotides: TGTGCCATCAGTAAACAAGTAAAGAACACTGAAGCTTTCTTT.

This clone was found a few times. V usage is TRBV11-3 and J usage is TRBJ2-3, with a possible D match to TRBD2 (6 bases). Germline assignment: CDR1 SGHNT and CDR2 YENEEA. V dropped 0 bases and J dropped 4 bases, with 8 bases sitting between them. The CDR3 runs 14 residues. The CDR3: CASSLDRGSDTQYF. CDR3 bases: TGTGCCAGCAGCTTAGACCGGGGGTCAGATACGCAGTATTTT. The full variable domain, its missing parts supplied by reference TRBV11-3 and TRBJ2-3, is EAGVVQSPRYKIIEKKQPVAFWCNPISGHNTLYWYLQNLGQGPELLIRYENEEAVDDSQLPKDRFSAERLKGVDSTLKIQPAELGDSAVYLCASSLDRGSDTQYFGPGTRLTVL.

This sequence joins TRBV29-1 and TRBJ1-2; 8 bases are a match to TRBD1. The trim removed 4 bases at V and 4 bases at J, leaving 11 bases unmatched. This CDR3 spans 15 amino acids. Germline V gives CDR1 SQVTM, CDR2 ANQGSEA. CDR3 sequence reads: CSVGEPQGASYGYTF. The CDR3 DNA is TGCAGCGTTGGAGAGCCCCAGGGGGCTAGCTATGGCTACACCTTC.

This sequence joins TRBV27 and TRBJ2-1; D remains unclear. V was trimmed by 0 bases and J by 4 bases, leaving 13 bases between them. Germline V CDR1 and CDR2: MNHEY, SMNVEV (reference sequence). This CDR3 comprises 16 residues. DNA of the CDR3: TGTGCCAGCAGTTTATCGCCGGAGCGAATTTACAATGAGCAGTTCTTC. Its translation is CASSLSPERIYNEQFF.

The chain recombines TRBV18 with TRBJ1-5; D is unclear. CDR1 and CDR2 (germline): KGHSH, LQKENI. The germline V and J ends were trimmed by 3 bases and 2 bases, with 5 bases remaining between them. The CDR3 runs 13 residues. The CDR3, as DNA: TGTGCCAGCTCACCGGGCCGCAATCAGCCCCAGCATTTT. This gives the protein CASSPGRNQPQHF.

The chain uses TRBV6-5 and TRBJ2-3; 7 nucleotides line up with TRBD1. J was trimmed by 3 bases and V by 4 bases; bases with no gene match: 4. The germline gives CDR1 MNHEY, CDR2 SVGAGI. This CDR3 region has 14 residues. The CDR3 here is CASSFTDRTDTQYF. The CDR3 region has the DNA TGTGCCAGCAGTTTCACGGACAGGACAGATACGCAGTATTTT.

In this sample, this clone turned up once. This chain connects TRBV7-8 to TRBJ2-1; 8 nucleotides line up with TRBD2. The junction had 7 bases not matched to a gene; V was cut back by 3 bases and J by 15 bases. Germline V gives CDR1 SGHVS, CDR2 FQNEAQ. The CDR3 consists of 12 residues. CDR3 bases: TGTGCCAGCAGCTTCGGGGGGGGCGTCCGGTTCTTC. Protein product: CASSFGGGVRFF.